Shown below are 8 T cell receptor beta chains from a single sample sequenced in a study of blood T cell repertoires in COVID-19. Assay: immunoSEQ multiplex PCR; the TCRdb copy retains only in-frame clones and omits some. Of roughly 86,000 clones in the sample, over 80% are singletons; the top ten hold 3% to 4%. The sample was peripheral blood. The receptors stem from a man aged 50 to 59 with acute or convalescent COVID-19.

The chain joins TRBV27 to TRBJ2-5; D is possibly TRBD2 (6 bases). This CDR3 comprises 14 residues. CDR1 and CDR2 from the germline V gene are MNHEY and SMNVEV (reference sequence). Trimming took 2 bases from V and 5 from J, leaving 12 bases between them. The CDR3 DNA sequence: TGTGCCAGCAGTTTAGGGGGGTTTTGGGAGACCCAGTACTTC. It yields the protein CASSLGGFWETQYF.

The rearrangement uses TRBV5-4 and TRBJ2-1, with TRBD1 matching over 7 bases. After removal of 0 bases from V and 13 bases from J, the junction contained 7 bases not matched to a gene. The CDR3 consists of 13 residues. The germline gives CDR1 SGHNT, CDR2 YYREEE (reference sequence). In nucleotides, the CDR3 is TGTGCCAGCAGCTTGGAGGCAAAGGGGGCCCAGTTCTTC. This gives the protein CASSLEAKGAQFF.

The chain combines TRBV30 with TRBJ1-5; TRBD1 matches 7 bases. The V gene end was trimmed by 3 bases and the J gene end by 2 bases; junction bases not matched to a gene: 7. This CDR3 has 15 amino acids. Germline V gene data show CDR1 as GTSNPN and CDR2 as SVGIG (reference sequence). As DNA, the CDR3 is TGTGCCTGGAGGAGGGCCGACAGGGGCAATCAGCCCCAGCATTTT. Its translation: CAWRRADRGNQPQHF.

Only one count was recorded for this clone. The chain carries TRBV7-2 and TRBJ2-2; TRBD2 agrees at 12 bases. With 3 bases clipped from V and 5 bases from J, the junction kept 4 bases outside the gene matches. The germline gives CDR1 SGHTA, CDR2 FQGNSA. The CDR3 contains 16 residues. Here the CDR3 reads CASSLLAGGQTGELFF. CDR3 sequence (DNA): TGTGCCAGCAGCTTGCTAGCGGGGGGGCAGACCGGGGAGCTGTTTTTT.

The chain joins TRBV10-2 to TRBJ1-5; TRBD1 might be the D (5 bases). The CDR3 runs to 14 residues. Per germline, CDR1 WSHSY and CDR2 SAAADI. V shed 7 bases and J shed 4 bases, with 14 bases lying between them. CDR3 in DNA: TGCGCCAGCACCCAGGGAGGAGGAAATCAGCCCCAGCATTTT. This gives the protein CASTQGGGNQPQHF.

This clone came up a few times. The CDR3 DNA is TGTGCCAGCAGCAGAGAAGAAAATACCGGGACTAGCACAACTACCGGGGAGCTGTTTTTT. Its protein product is CASSREENTGTSTTTGELFF. The chain carries TRBV21-1 and TRBJ2-2; TRBD2, the table's D call, lacks a check against the DNA. TRBV21-1 is a known pseudogene. There are 20 residues in the CDR3.

This chain links TRBV5-6 with TRBJ1-1; D uncertain. V lost 2 bases, J lost 0 bases, and 8 bases lay in between. Germline loops: CDR1 SGHDT, CDR2 YYEEEE. The CDR3 runs to 14 residues. The DNA of the CDR3 is TGTGCCAGCAGCTTCTTTAGTATGAACACTGAAGCTTTCTTT. Protein: CASSFFSMNTEAFF.

The chain is built from TRBV19 and TRBJ1-5, with D possibly TRBD1 on 6 matching bases. The CDR3 has 14 amino acids. V was pared by 5 bases and J by 2 bases, with 10 bases between. Germline CDR1 is LNHDA and CDR2 is SQIVND (reference sequence). Here the CDR3 reads CASSVQGRNQPQHF. As DNA, the CDR3 is TGTGCCAGTAGTGTACAGGGTCGCAATCAGCCCCAGCATTTT.